The source of this T cell receptor (beta chain) is a study of cytomegalovirus exposure and HLA in healthy donors. The PCR made use of 60 Vbeta and 13 Jbeta primers. Sequenced by immunoSEQ multiplex PCR; TCRdb stores in-frame clones only, minus some. The table shows 55,000 to 80,000 clones, with more than 70% occurring only once. Findings and caveats of the study: The study found most TCR sequences rare, yet found some public TCRs in many donors. Data from an earlier analysis indicated that most TCR beta V segments were productive either about 90% or about 30% of the time.

This clone was detected a few times. Its specificity is unknown. While unrecorded immune exposures were likely, the donors were nominally healthy when sampled. The CDR3 extends over 17 amino acids. Germline V CDR1 and CDR2: SGHRS, YFSETQ. J gave up 3 bases and V 5 bases, and 14 bases lay outside the gene matches. Sequenced input: PBMCs. The receptor was derived from a man aged 50-59 years in good health and CMV-seropositive. The rearrangement uses TRBV5-1 and TRBJ2-7, with 10 bases identical to TRBD2. The CDR3 here is CASSFGLAGGLYYEQYF. The CDR3 DNA is TGCGCCAGCAGTTTTGGTTTAGCGGGGGGTCTCTACTACGAGCAGTACTTC.